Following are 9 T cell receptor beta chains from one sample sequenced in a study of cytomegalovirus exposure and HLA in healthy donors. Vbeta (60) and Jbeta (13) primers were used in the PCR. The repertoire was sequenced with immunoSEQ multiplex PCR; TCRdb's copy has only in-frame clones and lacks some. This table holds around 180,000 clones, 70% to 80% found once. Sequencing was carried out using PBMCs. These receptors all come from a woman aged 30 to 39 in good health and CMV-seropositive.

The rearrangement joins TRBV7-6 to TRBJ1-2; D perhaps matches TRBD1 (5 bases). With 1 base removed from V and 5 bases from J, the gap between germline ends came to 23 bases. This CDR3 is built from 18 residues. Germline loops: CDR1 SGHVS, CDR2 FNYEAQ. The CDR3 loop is CASSLGMSGFQTSYGYTF. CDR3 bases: TGTGCCAGCAGCTTAGGAATGTCAGGGTTCCAAACCTCATATGGCTACACCTTC.

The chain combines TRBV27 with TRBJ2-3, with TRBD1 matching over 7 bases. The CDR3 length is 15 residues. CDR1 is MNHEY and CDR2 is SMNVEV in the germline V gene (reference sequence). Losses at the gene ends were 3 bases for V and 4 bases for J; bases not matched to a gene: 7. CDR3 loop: CASSFRGGSADTQYF. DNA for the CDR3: TGTGCCAGCAGTTTCCGAGGGGGCTCCGCAGATACGCAGTATTTT.

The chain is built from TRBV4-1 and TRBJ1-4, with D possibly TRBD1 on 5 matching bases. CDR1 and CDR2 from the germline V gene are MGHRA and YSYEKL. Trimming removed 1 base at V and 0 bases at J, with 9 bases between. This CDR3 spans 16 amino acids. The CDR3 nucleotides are TGCGCCAGCAGCCAAGGGGAGGGGACAACTAATGAAAAACTGTTTTTT. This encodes CASSQGEGTTNEKLFF.

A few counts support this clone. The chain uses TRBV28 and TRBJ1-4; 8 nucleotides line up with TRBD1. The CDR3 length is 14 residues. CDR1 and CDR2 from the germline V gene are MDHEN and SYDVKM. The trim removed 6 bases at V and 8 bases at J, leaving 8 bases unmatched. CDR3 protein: CASRQDRVDEKLFF. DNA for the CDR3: TGTGCCAGCAGGCAGGACAGGGTTGACGAAAAACTGTTTTTT.

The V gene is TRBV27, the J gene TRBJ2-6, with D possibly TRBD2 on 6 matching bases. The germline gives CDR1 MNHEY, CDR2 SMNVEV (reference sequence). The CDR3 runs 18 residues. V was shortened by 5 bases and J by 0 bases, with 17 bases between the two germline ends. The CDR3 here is CASSLLGGTSSGANVLTF. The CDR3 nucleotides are TGTGCCAGCAGTCTTCTGGGGGGTACGAGCTCTGGGGCCAACGTCCTGACTTTC.

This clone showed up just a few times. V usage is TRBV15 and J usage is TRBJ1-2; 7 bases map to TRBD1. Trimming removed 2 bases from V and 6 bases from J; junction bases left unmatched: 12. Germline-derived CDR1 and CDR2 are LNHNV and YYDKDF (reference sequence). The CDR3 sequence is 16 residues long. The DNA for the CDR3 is TGTGCCACCAGCAGACGTGACAGGGCGGTCTTTGATGGCTACACCTTC. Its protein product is CATSRRDRAVFDGYTF.

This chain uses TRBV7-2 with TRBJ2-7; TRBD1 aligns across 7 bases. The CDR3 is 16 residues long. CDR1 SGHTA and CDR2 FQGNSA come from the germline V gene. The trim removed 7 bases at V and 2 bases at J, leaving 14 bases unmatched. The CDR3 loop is CASTIALGGQPYEQYF. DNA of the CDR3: TGTGCCAGCACCATAGCCTTAGGGGGACAGCCCTACGAGCAGTACTTC.

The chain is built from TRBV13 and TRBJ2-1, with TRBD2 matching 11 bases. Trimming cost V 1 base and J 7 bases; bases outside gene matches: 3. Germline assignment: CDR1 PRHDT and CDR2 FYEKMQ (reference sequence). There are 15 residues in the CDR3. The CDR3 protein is CASSLELAGVNEQFF. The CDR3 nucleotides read TGTGCCAGCAGCTTAGAACTAGCGGGAGTGAATGAGCAGTTCTTC. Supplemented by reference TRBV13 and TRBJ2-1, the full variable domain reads AAGVIQSPRHLIKEKRETATLKCYPIPRHDTVYWYQQGPGQDPQFLISFYEKMQSDKGSIPDRFSAQQFSDYHSELNMSSLELGDSALYFCASSLELAGVNEQFFGPGTRLTVL.

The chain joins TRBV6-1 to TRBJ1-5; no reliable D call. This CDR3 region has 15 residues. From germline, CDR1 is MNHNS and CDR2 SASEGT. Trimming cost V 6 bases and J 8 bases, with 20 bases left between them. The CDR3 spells CASSGTLGGREPQHF. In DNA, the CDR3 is TGTGCCAGCAGCGGCACTTTGGGTGGGCGGGAGCCCCAGCATTTT.